The rows below give T cell receptor beta chains drawn from one sample of a study of T cells in Graves' hyperthyroidism and ophthalmopathy. TCRdb independently ran MiXCR on the multiplex PCR reads; one entry per CDR3 protein. The sample gives about 400,000 distinct CDR3 sequences, 15% of which show up once; around a third is in the top ten. Sequencing was performed on blood. These receptors were obtained from a woman younger than 45 with Graves' hyperthyroidism. The CDR3 runs from the conserved cysteine through the conserved F or W. The order of the fields is J gene, D gene, V gene, clone size, CDR3 DNA, CDR3 protein. A D gene is named only where the DNA matches it firmly. A row's size may be missing; if present it is once, few, many or a size class.

>TRBJ1-5|-|TRBV2|few
TGTGCCAGCAGTAAAGGACAGCCCCAGCATTTT
CASSKGQPQHF
>TRBJ2-5|-|TRBV18|many
TGTGCCAGCTCACCACGGCGGACCCAAGAGACCCAGTACTTC
CASSPRRTQETQYF
>TRBJ2-3|-|TRBV20-1|few
TGCAGTGCAAATAGGCAGGGGTCTAGCACAGATACGCAGTATTTT
CSANRQGSSTDTQYF
>TRBJ2-1|-|TRBV5-1|few
TGCGCCAGCCTGGCCGGAAATGAGCAGTTCTTC
CASLAGNEQFF
>TRBJ2-2|-|TRBV12-3/TRBV12-4|-
TGTGCCAGCAGCCACTCGGGCGGGGAGCTGTTTTTT
CASSHSGGELFF
>TRBJ1-4|-|TRBV30|-
TGTGCCTGGTCAAAAGGACAGACTAATGAAAAACTGTTTTTT
CAWSKGQTNEKLFF
>TRBJ2-7|TRBD2|TRBV6-1|-
TGTGCCAGCGCATTCAGGGTACCGGGACTAGCGGGAACCGACGAGCAGTACTTC
CASAFRVPGLAGTDEQYF
>TRBJ2-2|-|TRBV6-2/TRBV6-3|-
TGTGCCAGCAGTTACTCTGAGGCCAACACCGGGGAGCTGTTTTTT
CASSYSEANTGELFF
>TRBJ2-3|-|TRBV3-1|many
TGTGCCAGCAGCCAAGAGGGAACTTCGCGGGCAGATACGCAGTATTTT
CASSQEGTSRADTQYF
>TRBJ2-2|TRBD2|TRBV20-1|-
TGCAGTGCTTACGGGACTAGCGACACCGGGGAGCTGTTTTTT
CSAYGTSDTGELFF
>TRBJ2-1|TRBD2|TRBV28|many
TGTGCCAGCAGCTCGGGCTTGTTAAGACTAGCCCAGAATGAGCAGTTCTTC
CASSSGLLRLAQNEQFF
>TRBJ1-1|-|TRBV30|many
TGTGCCTGGAGTCGGTATACAGGGTTCGCTGAAGCTTTCTTT
CAWSRYTGFAEAFF
>TRBJ2-3|-|TRBV10-3|many
TGTGCCATCAGTGGTGGGGGGACAGATACGCAGTATTTT
CAISGGGTDTQYF
>TRBJ2-2|TRBD2|TRBV7-2|-
TGTGCCAGCAGTCTAACCCGGACTAGCGGGAGGGGTGACACCGGGGAGCTGTTTTTT
CASSLTRTSGRGDTGELFF
>TRBJ2-7|-|TRBV10-2|few
TGCGCCAGCAGAACGTACAGGATCTCCTACGAGCAGTACTTC
CASRTYRISYEQYF
>TRBJ2-5|TRBD2|TRBV2|many
TGTGCCAGCACCGAACCTCAGGGAGGGGAGACCCAGTACTTC
CASTEPQGGETQYF
>TRBJ2-3|TRBD1|TRBV5-4|few
TGTGCCAGCAGCTTACGACAGGGGGCGAGCACAGATACGCAGTATTTT
CASSLRQGASTDTQYF
>TRBJ1-4|-|TRBV15|-
TGTGCCACCAGCAGAGAAGTCGGGGGCGGTGAAAAACTGTTTTTT
CATSREVGGGEKLFF
>TRBJ2-7|TRBD2|TRBV10-2|-
TGCGCCAGCAGGGGACTAAATTCTAGCGGAATCTCCTACGAGCAGTACTTC
CASRGLNSSGISYEQYF
>TRBJ1-1|TRBD1|TRBV2|many
TGTGCCAGCAGACCTACAGGGGCGATGAACACTGAAGCTTTCTTT
CASRPTGAMNTEAFF
>TRBJ2-1|TRBD2|TRBV20-1|-
TGCAGTGCCGCGACACCACTAGCGGAGAACCTTAACTCCTACAATGAGCAGTTCTTC
CSAATPLAENLNSYNEQFF
>TRBJ1-2|TRBD1|TRBV5-1|-
TGCGCCAGCAGCCCCAAGGTGACAGGGACGTATGGCTACACCTTC
CASSPKVTGTYGYTF
>TRBJ2-5|TRBD1|TRBV27|many
TGTGCCAGCAGTTTCTACCGGGACAGGGGCGGAGAGACCCAGTACTTC
CASSFYRDRGGETQYF
>TRBJ2-3|-|TRBV10-3|-
TGTGCCATCAGTCAAGCGGATACGCAGTATTTT
CAISQADTQYF
>TRBJ2-6|-|TRBV18|once
TGTGCCAGCTCACCCCCTGTGGGGGTTGGGGCCAACGTCCTGACTTTC
CASSPPVGVGANVLTF
>TRBJ1-1|TRBD1|TRBV7-8|-
TGTGCCAGCAGGGGGGACAGGGAGGAAGACACTGAAGCTTTCTTT
CASRGDREEDTEAFF